This TCR beta chain is drawn from a study of breast tumors, draining lymph nodes, adjacent tissues. Findings and caveats of the study: The data were judged consistent with most tumor T cells coming from lymph node and expanding in tumor.

This CDR3 is built from 13 residues. V was trimmed by 5 bases and J by 3 bases, leaving 10 bases between them. Per the germline V gene, CDR1 is SNHLY and CDR2 is FYNNEI. TCRdb re-derived calls from the multiplex PCR reads in MiXCR, one entry per CDR3 protein. Of approximately 120,000 distinct CDR3 sequences in the sample, about 20% are singletons; the top ten hold about 2.2%. Axillary draining lymph nodes of breast cancer patients supplied the node samples. For this clonotype: Its specificity is not known.

The V gene is TRBV2, the J gene TRBJ2-5, with D possibly matching TRBD1 (6 bases). This clonotype originated in a female donor with breast cancer. Some clones in this sample may be carry-over from other donors' samples. Sequencing was carried out using axillary lymph node tissue. CDR3 DNA sequence: TGTGCCAGCAGTCGGACAGTAAAAGAGACCCAGTACTTC. This gives the protein CASSRTVKETQYF.